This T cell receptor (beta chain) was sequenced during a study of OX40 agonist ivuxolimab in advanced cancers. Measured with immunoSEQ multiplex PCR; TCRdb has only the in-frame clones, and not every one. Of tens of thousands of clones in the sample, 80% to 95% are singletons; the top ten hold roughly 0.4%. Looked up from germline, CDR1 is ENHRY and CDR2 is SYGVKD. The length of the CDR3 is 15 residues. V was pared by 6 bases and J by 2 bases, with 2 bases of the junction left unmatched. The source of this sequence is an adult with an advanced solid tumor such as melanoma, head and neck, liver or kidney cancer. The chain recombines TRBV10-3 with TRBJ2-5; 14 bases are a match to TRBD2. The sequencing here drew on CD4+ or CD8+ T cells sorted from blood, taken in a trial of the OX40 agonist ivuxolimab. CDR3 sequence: CAISGLAGGQETQYF. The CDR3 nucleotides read TGTGCCATCAGCGGACTAGCGGGGGGTCAAGAGACCCAGTACTTC.